The text below deals with one TCR beta chain. CD8 cells regarded as naive lacked CD45RO, were positively chosen for CCR7, and omitted terminally differentiated effector memory CD45RA+ cells. V dropped 3 bases and J dropped 2 bases, with 14 bases sitting between them. CDR1 MDHEN and CDR2 SYDVKM come from the germline V gene. There are 15 residues in the CDR3. This entry belongs to a study of shared clonotypes between healthy human individuals. Whole-study context: Three CD4 naive, three CD4 memory, two CD8 naive and one CD8 memory plate were used per donor.

The DNA input per sorted-subset replicate PCR was roughly 210 ng, corresponding to 32,000 or so T cell genomes. Clones were sequenced by immunoSEQ multiplex PCR, and TCRdb holds only the in-frame ones, with some missing. Of about 590,000 clones in the sample, about 95% are singletons; the top ten hold approximately 0.1%. The sequenced sample consisted of naive CD8+ T cells sorted from blood. The TCR was taken from a woman under 40 in good health. The rearrangement joins TRBV28 to TRBJ2-7; D is tentatively TRBD1 or TRBD2 (5 bases each). The CDR3 sequence: CASSFRDGVPYEQYF. The CDR3 nucleotides read TGTGCCAGCAGTTTCCGGGACGGCGTTCCCTACGAGCAGTACTTC.